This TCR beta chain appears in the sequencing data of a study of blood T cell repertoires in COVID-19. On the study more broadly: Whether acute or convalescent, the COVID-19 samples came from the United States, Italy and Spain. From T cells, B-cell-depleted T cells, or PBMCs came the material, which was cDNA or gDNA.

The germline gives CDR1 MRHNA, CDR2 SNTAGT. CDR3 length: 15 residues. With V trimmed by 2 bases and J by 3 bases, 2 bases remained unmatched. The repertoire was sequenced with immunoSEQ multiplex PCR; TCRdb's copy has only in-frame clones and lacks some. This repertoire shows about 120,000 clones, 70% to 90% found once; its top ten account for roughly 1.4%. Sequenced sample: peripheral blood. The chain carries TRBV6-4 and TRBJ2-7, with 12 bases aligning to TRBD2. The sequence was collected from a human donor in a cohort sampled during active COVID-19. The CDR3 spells CASSDRTSGDYEQYF. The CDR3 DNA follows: TGTGCCAGCAGTGACCGGACTAGCGGGGACTACGAGCAGTACTTC.